A single sample is the source of the 8 T cell receptor beta chains below, sequenced in a study of cytomegalovirus exposure and HLA in healthy donors. Primers: 60 Vbeta forward and 13 Jbeta reverse. Profiled with immunoSEQ multiplex PCR; TCRdb holds only in-frame clones, not every one. The sample carries 180,000 or so clones, about four fifths recorded once. Sequenced: PBMCs. The receptors shown here come from a female donor in good health and CMV-seronegative.

This chain joins TRBV2 and TRBJ2-7; TRBD1 aligns across 7 bases. CDR3 length: 15 amino acids. V lost 0 bases, J lost 2 bases, and 4 bases stayed unmatched. CDR1 and CDR2 from the germline V gene are SNHLY and FYNNEI. For the CDR3, the DNA is TGTGCCAGCAGTGAAGCGGGACAGTGGACCTACGAGCAGTACTTC. Residues: CASSEAGQWTYEQYF.

The rearrangement joins TRBV27 to TRBJ2-1; D might be TRBD2 (5 bases). Trimming cost V 3 bases and J 8 bases, with 14 bases left between them. The CDR3 is 14 amino acids. Germline values: CDR1 MNHEY, CDR2 SMNVEV (reference sequence). The CDR3 sequence is CASSFVRGWDEQFF. Written as DNA, the CDR3 is TGTGCCAGCAGTTTCGTTCGGGGTTGGGATGAGCAGTTCTTC.

The CDR3 bases are TGTGCCAGCAGCTCCTGGACTAGCGGGGGGGCCGGAGATACGCAGTATTTT. It specifies CASSSWTSGGAGDTQYF. The rearrangement links TRBV7-3 to TRBJ2-3; 15 bases are a match to TRBD2. V lost 4 bases and J lost 5; bases outside the gene matches: 7. The CDR3 is made up of 17 amino acids. Germline CDR1 SGHTA, CDR2 FQGTGA.

The V gene is TRBV28, the J gene TRBJ1-3; D gene unclear. There are 15 residues in the CDR3. Trimming shortened V by 5 bases and J by 1 base, and 12 bases separated the two germline ends. Per the germline V gene, CDR1 is MDHEN and CDR2 is SYDVKM. The CDR3 region is CASSLPGRSGNTIYF. The DNA for the CDR3 is TGTGCCAGCAGTCTCCCCGGGAGGTCTGGAAACACCATATATTTT.

The chain has TRBV6-6 and TRBJ2-7, with D possibly being TRBD2 (5 bases). The V and J ends lost 4 bases and 0 bases respectively, with 16 bases between them. Germline CDR1 and CDR2: MNHNY and SVGAGI (reference sequence). This CDR3 has 16 amino acids. CDR3 sequence (DNA): TGTGCCAGCAGTTCCACGGCTAGCCCTAGCTCCTACGAGCAGTACTTC. This codes for CASSSTASPSSYEQYF.

The chain joins TRBV11-2 to TRBJ1-1; perhaps TRBD1 as D (6 bases). Germline lookup yields CDR1 SGHAT and CDR2 FQNNGV. Trimming took off 5 bases at V and 5 bases at J, with 18 bases between the two ends. The CDR3 is 15 amino acids. CDR3 amino acids: CASSKQQGFRTEAFF. For the CDR3, the DNA is TGTGCCAGCAGCAAACAACAGGGATTTCGTACTGAAGCTTTCTTT. Full variable domain (outside the CDR3, taken from reference TRBV11-2 and TRBJ1-1): EAGVAQSPRYKIIEKRQSVAFWCNPISGHATLYWYQQILGQGPKLLIQFQNNGVVDDSQLPKDRFSAERLKGVDSTLKIQPAKLEDSAVYLCASSKQQGFRTEAFFGQGTRLTVV.

The chain employs TRBV4-2 and TRBJ1-1; no clear D gene. Germline V gives CDR1 LGHNA, CDR2 YNFKEQ. Trimming shortened V by 3 bases and J by 3 bases, and 17 bases separated the two germline ends. The CDR3 runs 16 residues. CDR3: CASSQEGVDPYTEAFF. CDR3 nucleotide sequence: TGTGCCAGCAGCCAGGAGGGAGTCGACCCCTACACTGAAGCTTTCTTT.

The rearrangement uses TRBV28 and TRBJ2-1, with 7 bases that match TRBD2. The CDR3 sequence is 16 residues long. Losses at the gene ends were 6 bases for V and 1 base for J; bases not matched to a gene: 9. Germline V gene data show CDR1 as MDHEN and CDR2 as SYDVKM. Here the CDR3 DNA reads TGTGCCAGCAGAGCGGGGCGGGCGGGATCCTACAATGAGCAGTTCTTC. This sequence encodes CASRAGRAGSYNEQFF.